These 32 T cell receptor beta chains were all obtained from the same sample, sequenced in a study of human T cells and chemical hapten exposure. Time point noted: patch test 1, 2 weeks after DPC sensitization. Treatment specified: therapeutic diphenylcyclopropenone sensitization with weekly scalp DPC. The study extracted total RNA from unfractionated whole blood. TCRdb recomputed calls from the RACE reads with MiXCR, one row per CDR3 protein. The sample holds some 43,000 distinct CDR3 sequences; under 5% are singletons and the top ten take around 28%. The input for sequencing was whole blood, taken in connection with sensitization to the hapten diphenylcyclopropenone (DPC). Every receptor here comes from a man aged 50 or older with alopecia areata. Some clones in this sample may be carry-over from other donors' samples.

This clonotype was recorded at least ten times. The chain couples TRBV11-2 to TRBJ1-1; D unclear. Germline V lookup: CDR1 SGHAT, CDR2 FQNNGV. This CDR3 has 13 residues. Trimming removed 4 bases at V and 2 bases at J, with 8 bases between. The CDR3 coding sequence is TGTGCCAGCAGCTACCCCGTCAACACTGAAGCTTTCTTT. This codes for CASSYPVNTEAFF.

This clonotype was found many times. The rearrangement joins TRBV6-1 to TRBJ1-6, with TRBD1 identical over 11 bases. Germline V gene data show CDR1 as MNHNS and CDR2 as SASEGT. V shed 6 bases and J 7 bases; nucleotides not matched to a gene: 2. The CDR3 is made up of 14 amino acids. CDR3 nucleotides: TGTGCCAGCAGGGGACAGGGGGAAAATTCACCCCTCCACTTT. This codes for CASRGQGENSPLHF.

This clonotype was observed many times. This chain joins TRBV9 and TRBJ2-6, with a possible D match to TRBD1 (6 bases). Germline-derived CDR1 and CDR2 are SGDLS and YYNGEE. The CDR3 length is 18 residues. The ends were cut back, 3 bases at V and 3 bases at J, with 19 bases in the middle. The CDR3 region has the DNA TGTGCCAGCAGCGATGACCGGGACAAGCCCCTTGGGGCCAACGTCCTGACTTTC. This sequence encodes CASSDDRDKPLGANVLTF.

Many counts were recorded for this clonotype. The chain has TRBV20-1 and TRBJ2-7; 7 nucleotides align to TRBD2. CDR1 is DFQATT and CDR2 is SNEGSKA in the germline V gene (reference sequence). This CDR3 is built from 15 residues. The V and J ends lost 4 bases and 3 bases, in that order; junction bases with no gene match: 12. The CDR3 here is CSATYVGGNSYEQYF. The CDR3 region has the DNA TGCAGTGCTACGTACGTGGGAGGGAACAGCTACGAGCAGTACTTC.

The chain has TRBV12-3 or TRBV12-4 and TRBJ2-2; TRBD2 might be the D (6 bases). The CDR3 extends over 13 amino acids. Between the trimmed V and J ends, which lost 9 bases and 4 bases, there was a span of 12 bases. The DNA for the CDR3 is TGTGCCAGTTTCCCCGGGGGCACCGGGGAGCTGTTTTTT. Encoded protein: CASFPGGTGELFF.

This clonotype was counted only a few times. The CDR3 sequence is CASSWDWNSPQHF. The CDR3 DNA follows: TGTGCCAGCAGCTGGGACTGGAACTCGCCCCAGCATTTT. This rearrangement joins TRBV28 to TRBJ1-5, with D possibly TRBD1 on 5 matching bases. Germline lookup yields CDR1 MDHEN and CDR2 SYDVKM. V lost 6 bases and J 9 bases, leaving 15 bases between the germline ends. The CDR3 has 13 residues.

In its sample, this clonotype was seen many times. The chain is built from TRBV28 and TRBJ2-2; tentative D call: TRBD2 (5 bases). The CDR3 length is 16 residues. Per germline, CDR1 MDHEN and CDR2 SYDVKM. The germline V and J ends were trimmed by 2 bases and 2 bases, with 12 bases remaining between them. The CDR3: CASSLERPLNTGELFF. The CDR3 nucleotides read TGTGCCAGCAGTTTAGAGCGGCCCCTTAACACCGGGGAGCTGTTTTTT.

This clonotype was observed at least ten times. V and J are TRBV29-1 and TRBJ2-7, with D possibly matching TRBD2 (5 bases). Looked up from germline, CDR1 is SQVTM and CDR2 is ANQGSEA. V was clipped by 1 base and J by 4 bases, with 14 bases between them. This CDR3 region has 14 residues. The CDR3 region is CSVEAGTGRYEQYF. Here the CDR3 DNA reads TGCAGCGTTGAAGCAGGAACGGGAAGATACGAGCAGTACTTC.

This clonotype was seen a handful of times. This rearrangement joins TRBV28 to TRBJ1-2; 7 bases are a match to TRBD1. After removal of 4 bases from V and 8 bases from J, the junction contained 7 bases not matched to a gene. Germline assignment: CDR1 MDHEN and CDR2 SYDVKM. There are 13 residues in the CDR3. Written as DNA, the CDR3 is TGTGCCAGCAGTTCGGGACAGAGTGCAGGCTACACCTTC. This codes for CASSSGQSAGYTF.

This clonotype was observed at least ten times. This chain links TRBV7-8 with TRBJ1-2; unclear D gene. The V and J ends lost 5 bases and 8 bases respectively, with 15 bases between them. This CDR3 region has 13 residues. Per the germline V gene, CDR1 is SGHVS and CDR2 is FQNEAQ. The CDR3 here is CASSPVRGHGYTF. DNA of the CDR3: TGTGCCAGCAGCCCCGTGAGAGGGCACGGCTACACCTTC.

The genes are TRBV12-3 or TRBV12-4 and TRBJ2-1; perhaps TRBD2 as D (5 bases). The CDR3 totals 17 residues. V shed 6 bases and J shed 8 bases, with 26 bases lying between them. CDR3 region: CASSPGMGRVLSDEQFF. CDR3 nucleotide sequence: TGTGCCAGCAGCCCAGGTATGGGGAGAGTGTTAAGTGATGAGCAGTTCTTC.

This clonotype showed up many times. The chain couples TRBV29-1 to TRBJ2-7, with D perhaps given as TRBD1 or TRBD2 (5 bases each). The CDR3 has 15 amino acids. Germline CDR1 and CDR2: SQVTM and ANQGSEA. V lost 1 base to trimming and J lost 4 bases, with 17 bases between them. CDR3 sequence: CSVEGLASGGYEQYF. The CDR3 nucleotides are TGCAGCGTTGAAGGCCTAGCTAGTGGGGGTTACGAGCAGTACTTC.

This clonotype showed up many times. V gene TRBV28 combines with J gene TRBJ2-1; perhaps TRBD2 as D (5 bases). Germline values: CDR1 MDHEN, CDR2 SYDVKM. The CDR3 has 11 amino acids. Trimming shortened V by 3 bases and J by 12 bases, and 9 bases separated the two germline ends. The DNA of the CDR3 is TGTGCCAGCAGTTTGAGCCGGGGGCAGTTCTTC. The encoded protein is CASSLSRGQFF.

This clonotype was detected ten times or more. The chain recombines TRBV28 with TRBJ1-2; D ambiguous. V lost 2 bases and J 8 bases, leaving 15 bases between the germline ends. Germline V gene lookup returns CDR1 MDHEN and CDR2 SYDVKM. CDR3 length equals 14 residues. CDR3 nucleotide sequence: TGTGCCAGCAGTTTAGGTTCCCCAGCTATCGGCTACACCTTC. This sequence encodes CASSLGSPAIGYTF.

This clonotype was observed many times. The V and J genes are TRBV6-5 and TRBJ2-7, with D perhaps matching TRBD1 (6 bases). Germline CDR1 reads MNHEY; CDR2 reads SVGAGI. The CDR3 totals 16 residues. V gave up 7 bases and J gave up 4 bases, with 23 bases separating them. This chain's CDR3 is CASTQYPRDTTYEQYF. The CDR3 nucleotides read TGTGCCAGCACCCAATACCCTCGGGACACAACGTACGAGCAGTACTTC.

This clonotype was seen ten or more times. This rearrangement joins TRBV19 to TRBJ1-4, with D perhaps TRBD1 (5 bases). Germline CDR1 and CDR2: LNHDA and SQIVND (reference sequence). V was cut by 3 bases and J by 7 bases, with 18 bases left in between. The CDR3 is made up of 16 amino acids. CDR3 sequence (DNA): TGTGCCAGTAGTATCGGGCGGCAGGGTGTGGGTGAAAAACTGTTTTTT. Its translation: CASSIGRQGVGEKLFF.

This clonotype was picked up many times. This chain joins TRBV6-5 and TRBJ2-7; 8 bases match TRBD2. J was trimmed by 0 bases and V by 6 bases; bases with no gene match: 10. Germline values: CDR1 MNHEY, CDR2 SVGAGI. The CDR3 is made up of 16 amino acids. The CDR3 reads CASRRTSRTSSYEQYF. The CDR3 DNA sequence: TGTGCCAGCAGAAGGACTAGCCGGACGAGCTCCTACGAGCAGTACTTC.

This clonotype was detected ten times or more. The chain couples TRBV28 to TRBJ2-3, with a possible D match to TRBD1 (6 bases). The CDR3 spans 18 residues. The germline V gene has CDR1 MDHEN and CDR2 SYDVKM. Trimming pared 6 bases from V and 1 base from J, leaving 23 bases between. CDR3 nucleotide sequence: TGTGCCAGCAGCCCCACAGACAGGCCCCCCCCGGGCACAGATACGCAGTATTTT. Protein: CASSPTDRPPPGTDTQYF. Combining the CDR3 with reference TRBV28 and TRBJ2-3 gives the whole variable domain DVKVTQSSRYLVKRTGEKVFLECVQDMDHENMFWYRQDPGLGLRLIYFSYDVKMKEKGDIPEGYSVSREKKERFSLILESASTNQTSMYLCASSPTDRPPPGTDTQYFGPGTRLTVL.

This clonotype was seen ten or more times. V and J are TRBV25-1 and TRBJ1-3, with no clear D. The germline gives CDR1 MGHDK, CDR2 SYGVNS. CDR3 length equals 12 residues. The germline V and J ends were trimmed by 5 bases and 0 bases, with 2 bases remaining between them. The CDR3 DNA reads as TGTGCCAGCAGTTACTCTGGAAACACCATATATTTT. Protein sequence: CASSYSGNTIYF.

As regards this clonotype: Being one base from a much bigger clone, this may be a read error. The rearrangement uses TRBV27 and TRBJ1-6; D perhaps matches TRBD1 (5 bases). The CDR3 sequence is 15 residues long. Germline V gene sequence: CDR1 MNHEY, CDR2 SMNVEV (reference sequence). The CDR3 loop is CASTGTGTYNTPLHF. The DNA for the CDR3 is TGTGCCAGCACCGGTACCGGGACCTATAATACACCCCTCCACTTT.

There are many counts of this clonotype. This rearrangement joins TRBV3-1 to TRBJ1-5; D gene ambiguous. The CDR3 extends over 17 amino acids. V was pared by 0 bases and J by 5 bases, with 17 bases between. Germline CDR1 reads LGHDT; CDR2 reads YNNKEL (reference sequence). This chain's CDR3 is CASSQDSGPGRHQPQHF. The CDR3 DNA sequence: TGTGCCAGCAGCCAAGATTCGGGCCCTGGGAGGCATCAGCCCCAGCATTTT.

This clonotype was seen repeatedly, ten times or more. This chain links TRBV20-1 with TRBJ1-2; 11 nucleotides line up with TRBD1. The germline gives CDR1 DFQATT, CDR2 SNEGSKA (reference sequence). The junction had 6 bases not matched to a gene; V was cut back by 8 bases and J by 4 bases. The CDR3 consists of 13 residues. The CDR3 DNA reads TGCAGTACCTACGGGACAGGGGGCTATGGCTACACCTTC. It specifies CSTYGTGGYGYTF.

This clonotype was counted at least ten times. The V call is TRBV11-2, the J call TRBJ2-3; no reliable D call. The V gene's germline CDR1 is SGHAT and CDR2 FQNNGV. The CDR3 sequence is 13 residues long. Trimming took off 5 bases at V and 6 bases at J, with 12 bases between the two ends. The CDR3 loop is CASSPLPADTQYF. The CDR3 DNA sequence: TGTGCCAGCAGCCCACTCCCGGCGGATACGCAGTATTTT.

This clonotype showed up many times. The rearrangement joins TRBV5-4 to TRBJ2-3; 7 bases match TRBD2. The CDR3 is made up of 17 amino acids. CDR1 and CDR2 from the germline V gene are SGHNT and YYREEE (reference sequence). V lost 2 bases, J lost 3 bases, and 12 bases stayed unmatched. CDR3 sequence reads: CASSFFSPGTKTDTQYF. DNA for the CDR3: TGTGCCAGCAGCTTTTTTAGCCCCGGGACTAAGACAGATACGCAGTATTTT.

This clonotype has ten or more counts. The J gene is TRBJ2-7, the V gene TRBV25-1, with TRBD1 matching 10 bases. The CDR3 is 14 amino acids. V shed 1 base and J 6 bases; nucleotides not matched to a gene: 3. The germline gives CDR1 MGHDK, CDR2 SYGVNS. For the CDR3, the DNA is TGTGCCAGCAGTGAATTGGACAGGGGGAGCGAGCAGTACTTC. Residues: CASSELDRGSEQYF.

This chain links TRBV29-1 with TRBJ2-1, with TRBD2 matching 10 bases. Trimming at V came to 2 bases and at J to 2 bases, leaving 12 bases not matched to a gene. CDR3 length: 18 amino acids. In germline, CDR1 is SQVTM, CDR2 ANQGSEA. In DNA, the CDR3 is TGCAGCGTTGAAATTTTGGCTAGCGGGAGAGGAGCCTACAATGAGCAGTTCTTC. It specifies CSVEILASGRGAYNEQFF.

This clonotype has a count of ten or more. The chain's CDR3 is CASSLVGVIQYF. The CDR3 coding sequence is TGTGCCAGCAGCTTAGTGGGGGTCATTCAGTACTTC. The chain joins TRBV7-2 to TRBJ2-4, with D perhaps assigned TRBD1 or TRBD2 (5 bases each). The V gene's germline CDR1 is SGHTA and CDR2 FQGNSA. There are 12 residues in the CDR3. V was trimmed by 1 base and J by 9 bases, leaving 7 bases between them.

The sample holds many counts of this clonotype. Germline and junction disagree at one end, which may indicate a read error. The V call is TRBV23-1, the J call TRBJ2-7; D is ambiguous. TRBV23-1 is recorded as an ORF, its role being uncertain. The CDR3 totals 11 residues. The DNA for the CDR3 is TGCGCCAGCAACCCTAGAAAGGAGCGGTACTTC. Translating gives CASNPRKERYF.

Turning to this clonotype: This could be a read error, since a much larger clone is one nucleotide away. The chain has TRBV11-3 and TRBJ2-7, with no clear D. V lost 5 bases to trimming and J lost 5 bases, with 16 bases between them. The CDR3 runs to 14 residues. Germline V CDR1 and CDR2: SGHNT, YENEEA. The CDR3 sequence is CASSRRTSPNEQYF. CDR3 DNA: TGTGCCAGCAGCCGCCGGACGTCCCCGAACGAGCAGTACTTC.

This clonotype was observed at least ten times. The genes are TRBV12-3 or TRBV12-4 and TRBJ1-2; possibly TRBD1 for D (6 bases). The CDR3 spans 12 residues. The V and J ends lost 3 bases and 8 bases respectively, with 10 bases between them. As DNA, the CDR3 is TGTGCCAGCAGTTTGGGCAGGGGCGGCTACACCTTC. It is translated as CASSLGRGGYTF.

This clonotype was counted at least ten times. The chain uses TRBV20-1 and TRBJ1-5; 11 positions agree with TRBD1. The V gene's germline CDR1 is DFQATT and CDR2 SNEGSKA (reference sequence). This CDR3 region has 14 residues. V shed 6 bases and J 6 bases; nucleotides not matched to a gene: 7. CDR3 nucleotides: TGCAGTGCAGGACAGGGGGCCGGTGGTCAGCCCCAGCATTTT. Encoded protein: CSAGQGAGGQPQHF.

The sample holds many counts of this clonotype. The gene calls are TRBV6-5 and TRBJ1-4; 7 bases line up with TRBD1. The CDR3 covers 15 residues. Unmatched junction bases numbered 9, after V lost 5 bases and J lost 6 bases. From germline, CDR1 is MNHEY and CDR2 SVGAGI. The CDR3 region is CASSGLGGGHEKLFF. CDR3 in DNA: TGTGCCAGCAGTGGCCTAGGAGGGGGCCATGAAAAACTGTTTTTT.